The present T cell receptor (beta chain) was sequenced within a study of neurological immune-mediated disorders. General study results and limits: Whereas HTLV-1-associated myelopathy showed the most TCR clonal expansion, multiple sclerosis showed the least, with levels below those of healthy controls.

For the unsorted libraries, 2 million PBMCs stored at -80 C served as input. This clonotype was seen many times. Its target is unknown. In germline, CDR1 is MNHEY, CDR2 SVGAGI. This CDR3 region has 17 residues. The V and J ends lost 7 bases and 0 bases respectively, with 19 bases between them. With 10-nucleotide random UMIs, 5'RACE was used to make the cDNA. TCRdb called the 5' RACE reads again in MiXCR, with one record for every CDR3 protein. The profile shows approximately 30,000 distinct CDR3 sequences, under 8% of them singletons. Input material: PBMCs. The receptor comes from a woman in her fifties or sixties in good health. The V gene is TRBV6-5, the J gene TRBJ1-5, with a weak D call TRBD1 (5 bases). Here the CDR3 reads CASTPPGGDVSNQPQHF. The CDR3 nucleotides are TGTGCCAGCACCCCGCCCGGAGGGGACGTTAGCAATCAGCCCCAGCATTTT.